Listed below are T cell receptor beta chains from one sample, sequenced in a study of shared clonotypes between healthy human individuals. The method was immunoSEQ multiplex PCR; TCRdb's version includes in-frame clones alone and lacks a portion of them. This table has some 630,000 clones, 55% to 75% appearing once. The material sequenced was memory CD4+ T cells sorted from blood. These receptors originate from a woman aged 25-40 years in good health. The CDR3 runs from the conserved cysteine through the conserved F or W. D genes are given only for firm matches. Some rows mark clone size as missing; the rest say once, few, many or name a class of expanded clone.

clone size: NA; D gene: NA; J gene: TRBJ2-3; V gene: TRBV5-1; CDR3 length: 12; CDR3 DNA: TGCGCCAGCAGGGTCTACGGAGATACGCAGTATTTT; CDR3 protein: CASRVYGDTQYF
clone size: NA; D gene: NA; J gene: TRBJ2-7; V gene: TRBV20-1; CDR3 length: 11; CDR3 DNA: TGCAGTGCTCCCGCGTCGGGCGAGCAGTACTTC; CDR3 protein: CSAPASGEQYF
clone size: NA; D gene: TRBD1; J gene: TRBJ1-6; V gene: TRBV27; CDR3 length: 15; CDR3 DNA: TGTGCCAGCAGTCGGACAGGGGTGGGCAATTCACCCCTCCACTTT; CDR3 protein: CASSRTGVGNSPLHF
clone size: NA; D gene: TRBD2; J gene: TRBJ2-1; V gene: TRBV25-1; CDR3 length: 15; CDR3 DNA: TGTGCCAGCAGTTCCTCGGGACTACTGAACAATGAGCAGTTCTTC; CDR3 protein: CASSSSGLLNNEQFF
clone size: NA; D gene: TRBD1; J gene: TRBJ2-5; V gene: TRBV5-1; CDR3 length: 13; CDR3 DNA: TGCGCCAGCAGCTTGGCCTTACGGGACAGTACGCACTTC; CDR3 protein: CASSLALRDSTHF
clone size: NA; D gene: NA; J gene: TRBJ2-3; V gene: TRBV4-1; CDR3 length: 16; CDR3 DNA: TGCGCCAGCAGCCAAGCGCATCTAGCTGGCACAGATACGCAGTATTTT; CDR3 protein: CASSQAHLAGTDTQYF
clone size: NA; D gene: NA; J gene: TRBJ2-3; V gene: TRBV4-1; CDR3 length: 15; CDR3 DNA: TGCGCCAGCAGCCAAGAGGCAGGGGACACAGATACGCAGTATTTT; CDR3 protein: CASSQEAGDTDTQYF
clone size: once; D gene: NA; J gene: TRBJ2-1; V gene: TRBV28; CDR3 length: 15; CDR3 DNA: TGTGCCACCCGGCCCGCCGGACAATCTTACAATGAGCAGTTCTTC; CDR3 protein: CATRPAGQSYNEQFF
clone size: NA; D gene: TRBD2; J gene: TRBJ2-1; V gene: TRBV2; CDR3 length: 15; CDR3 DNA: TGTGCCAGCAGGGTCTTCTTTGCGGGAGTAAATGAGCAGTTCTTC; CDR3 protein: CASRVFFAGVNEQFF
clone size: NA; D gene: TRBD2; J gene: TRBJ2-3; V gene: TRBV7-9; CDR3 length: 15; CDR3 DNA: TGTGCCAGCAGCCCGACTAGCGGGAGGGCGGATACGCAGTATTTT; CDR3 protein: CASSPTSGRADTQYF
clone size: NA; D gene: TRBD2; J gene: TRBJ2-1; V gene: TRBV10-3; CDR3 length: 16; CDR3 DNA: TGTGCCATCAGCCTAACCGACACTAGCGGGAGTACTGAGCAGTTCTTC; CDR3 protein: CAISLTDTSGSTEQFF
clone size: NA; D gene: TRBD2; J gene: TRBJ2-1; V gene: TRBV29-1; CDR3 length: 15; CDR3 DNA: TGCAGCGTGGGAAGGAGACTAGCGGGAGACAATGAGCAGTTCTTC; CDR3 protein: CSVGRRLAGDNEQFF
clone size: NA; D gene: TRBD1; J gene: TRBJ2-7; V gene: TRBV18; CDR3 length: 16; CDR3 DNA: TGTGCCAGCTCACCTTCCGGGACAGGGAGCTCCTACGAGCAGTACTTC; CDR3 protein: CASSPSGTGSSYEQYF
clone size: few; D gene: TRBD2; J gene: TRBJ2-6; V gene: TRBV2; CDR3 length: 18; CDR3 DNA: TGTGCCAGCAGTGCGGCCAGAGCGGGAGTCTCTGGGGCCAACGTCCTGACTTTC; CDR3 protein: CASSAARAGVSGANVLTF
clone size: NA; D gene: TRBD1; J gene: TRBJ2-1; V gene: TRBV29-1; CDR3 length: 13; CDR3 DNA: TGCAGCGGGGCTCGGACAGGGACGAATGAGCAGTTCTTC; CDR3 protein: CSGARTGTNEQFF
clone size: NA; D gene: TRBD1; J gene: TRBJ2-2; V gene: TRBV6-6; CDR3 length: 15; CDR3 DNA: TGTGCCAGCAGTTACTCGGGACAGTACACCGGGGAGCTGTTTTTT; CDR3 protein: CASSYSGQYTGELFF
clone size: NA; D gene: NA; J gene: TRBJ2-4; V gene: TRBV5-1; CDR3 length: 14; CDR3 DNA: TGCGCCAGCAGCTTGCAAGGGGGGAATGACATTCAGTACTTC; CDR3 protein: CASSLQGGNDIQYF
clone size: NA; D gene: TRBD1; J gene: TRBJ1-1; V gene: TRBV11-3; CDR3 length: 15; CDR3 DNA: TGTGCCAGCAGCTTAGAGGGACAGATGAACACTGAAGCTTTCTTT; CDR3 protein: CASSLEGQMNTEAFF
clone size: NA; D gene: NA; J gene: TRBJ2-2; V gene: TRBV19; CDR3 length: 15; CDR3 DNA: TGTGCCAGTAGTATGCCCTTCGGGAACACCGGGGAGCTGTTTTTT; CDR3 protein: CASSMPFGNTGELFF
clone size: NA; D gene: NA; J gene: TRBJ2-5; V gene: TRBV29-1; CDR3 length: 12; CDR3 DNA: TGCAGCGTTGTATGGCTTGGAGAGACCCAGTACTTC; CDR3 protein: CSVVWLGETQYF
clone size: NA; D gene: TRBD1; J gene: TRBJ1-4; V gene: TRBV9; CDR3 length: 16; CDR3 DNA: TGTGCCAGCAGCGTAGGTGCACAGGGGAAATTTGAAAAACTGTTTTTT; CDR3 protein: CASSVGAQGKFEKLFF
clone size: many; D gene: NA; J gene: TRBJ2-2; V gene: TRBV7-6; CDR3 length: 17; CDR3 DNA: TGTGCCAGCAGCTCAAGACCAGAGGGGTCAGTTGCTGGGGAGCTGTTTTTT; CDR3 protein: CASSSRPEGSVAGELFF
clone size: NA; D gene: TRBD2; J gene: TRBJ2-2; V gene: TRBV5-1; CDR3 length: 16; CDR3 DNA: TGCGCCAGCAGCCCGACTAGCGGGAGAGGCACCGGGGAGCTGTTTTTT; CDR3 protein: CASSPTSGRGTGELFF
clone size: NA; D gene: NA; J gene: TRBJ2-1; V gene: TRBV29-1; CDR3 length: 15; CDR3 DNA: TGCAGCGTCCTGCAGGACAGGTCGCGGGGCAATGAGCAGTTCTTC; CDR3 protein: CSVLQDRSRGNEQFF
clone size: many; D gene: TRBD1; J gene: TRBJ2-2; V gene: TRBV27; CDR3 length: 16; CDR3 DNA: TGTGCCAGCAGACCCGGGACAGGGGTGAGCACCGGGGAGCTGTTTTTT; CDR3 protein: CASRPGTGVSTGELFF
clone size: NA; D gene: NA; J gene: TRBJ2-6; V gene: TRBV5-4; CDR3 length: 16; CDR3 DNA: TGTGCCAGCAGCTTGTTGGCAGGCTCTGGGGCCAACGTCCTGACTTTC; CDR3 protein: CASSLLAGSGANVLTF
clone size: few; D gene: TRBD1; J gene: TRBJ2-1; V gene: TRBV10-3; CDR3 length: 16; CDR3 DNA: TGTGCCATCAGTGGCCCGGGACAGGGAGGAAACAATGAGCAGTTCTTC; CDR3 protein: CAISGPGQGGNNEQFF
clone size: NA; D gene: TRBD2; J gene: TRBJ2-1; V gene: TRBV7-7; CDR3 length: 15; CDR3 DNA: TGTGCCAGCAGCTTAAGGGTAGCGGGAGTGGGAGAGCAGTTCTTC; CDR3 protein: CASSLRVAGVGEQFF
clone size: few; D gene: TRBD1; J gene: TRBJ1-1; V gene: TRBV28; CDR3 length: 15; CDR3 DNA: TGTGCCAGCAGTCCTCCGGGACAGGGTGACACTGAAGCTTTCTTT; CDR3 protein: CASSPPGQGDTEAFF
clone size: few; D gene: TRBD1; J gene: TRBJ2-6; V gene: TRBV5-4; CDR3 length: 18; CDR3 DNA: TGTGCCAGCAGCCGACCGGGACAGGGAATTTCTGGGGCCAACGTCCTGACTTTC; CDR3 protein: CASSRPGQGISGANVLTF
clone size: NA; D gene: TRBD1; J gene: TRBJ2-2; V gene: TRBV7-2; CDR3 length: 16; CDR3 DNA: TGTGCCAGCAGCCGTCGACAGGGAAGGTCGTTGGGGGAGCTGTTTTTT; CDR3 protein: CASSRRQGRSLGELFF
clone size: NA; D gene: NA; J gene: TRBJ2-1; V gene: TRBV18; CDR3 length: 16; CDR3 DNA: TGTGCCAGCTCACCACCATCGACTCGACGTGACAATGAGCAGTTCTTC; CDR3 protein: CASSPPSTRRDNEQFF
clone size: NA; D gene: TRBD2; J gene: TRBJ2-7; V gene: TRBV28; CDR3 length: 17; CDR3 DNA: TGTGCCAGCAGCTCAATACGGACTAGCGGGTCCCGTTACGAGCAGTACTTC; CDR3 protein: CASSSIRTSGSRYEQYF
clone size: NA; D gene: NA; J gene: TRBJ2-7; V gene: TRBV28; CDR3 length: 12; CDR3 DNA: TGTGCCAGCGGTACAGGTCCCTACGAGCAGTACTTC; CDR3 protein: CASGTGPYEQYF
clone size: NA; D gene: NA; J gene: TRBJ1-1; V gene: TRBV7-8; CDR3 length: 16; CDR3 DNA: TGTGCCAGCAGCCCCTGGGGGGGGTTTAGAGTGGATAGAGCTTTCTTT; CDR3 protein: CASSPWGGFRVDRAFF
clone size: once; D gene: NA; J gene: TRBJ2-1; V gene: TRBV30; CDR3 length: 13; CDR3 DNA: TGTGCCTGGGACCAGGGGAGTAGGAATGAGCAGTTCTTC; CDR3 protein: CAWDQGSRNEQFF
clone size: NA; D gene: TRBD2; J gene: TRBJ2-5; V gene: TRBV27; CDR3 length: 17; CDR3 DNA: TGTGCCAGCACCCCCGCGGGGGGCGGGGGGTCAAGGGAGACCCAGTACTTC; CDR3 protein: CASTPAGGGGSRETQYF
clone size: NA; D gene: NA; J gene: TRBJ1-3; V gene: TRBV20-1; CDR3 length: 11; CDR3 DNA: TGCAGTGGCACAGTCATAAACACCATATATTTT; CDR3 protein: CSGTVINTIYF
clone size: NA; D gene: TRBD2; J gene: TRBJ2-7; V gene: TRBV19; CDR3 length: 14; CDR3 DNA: TGTGCCAGTAGCTCCCCGGGGGGGTCCTACGAGCAGTACTTC; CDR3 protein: CASSSPGGSYEQYF
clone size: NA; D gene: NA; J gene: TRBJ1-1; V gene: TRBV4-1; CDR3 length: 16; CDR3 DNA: TGCGCCAGCAGCCAAGTTCTGGGGGGGAAGAACACTGAAGCTTTCTTT; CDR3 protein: CASSQVLGGKNTEAFF
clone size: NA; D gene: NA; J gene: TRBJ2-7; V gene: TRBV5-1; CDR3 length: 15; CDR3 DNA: TGCGCCAGCAGCTTGGCCGCGGGTGCGACCTACGAGCAGTACTTC; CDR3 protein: CASSLAAGATYEQYF
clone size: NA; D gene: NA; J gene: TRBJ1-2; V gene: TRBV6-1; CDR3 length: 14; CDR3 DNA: TGTGCCAGCAGTATAACGGACAGTCCTTATGGCTACACCTTC; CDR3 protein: CASSITDSPYGYTF
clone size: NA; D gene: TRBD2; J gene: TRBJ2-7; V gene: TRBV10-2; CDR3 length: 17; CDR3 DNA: TGCGCCAGCAGTGAGTCGGCTAGCGGGATATCGGGGTACGAGCAGTACTTC; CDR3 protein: CASSESASGISGYEQYF
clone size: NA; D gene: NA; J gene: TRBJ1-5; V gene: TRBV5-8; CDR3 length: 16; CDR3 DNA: TGTGCCAGCAGCTTACTCGGTCCCCACGGCAATCAGCCCCAGCATTTT; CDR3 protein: CASSLLGPHGNQPQHF
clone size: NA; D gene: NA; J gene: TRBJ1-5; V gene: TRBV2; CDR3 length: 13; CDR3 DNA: TGTGCCAGTACCGATCACAGGGACCAGCCCCAGCATTTT; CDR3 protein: CASTDHRDQPQHF
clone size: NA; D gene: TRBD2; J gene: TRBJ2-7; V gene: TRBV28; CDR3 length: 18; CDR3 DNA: TGTGCCAGCAGTTTTACGAGTCGGGAGGGCCTTCCTCCCCACGAGCAGTACTTC; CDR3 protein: CASSFTSREGLPPHEQYF
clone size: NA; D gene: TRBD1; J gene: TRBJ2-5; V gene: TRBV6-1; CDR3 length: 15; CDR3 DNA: TGTGCCAGCAGTGAGATCGACAGGGCCCAAGGGACCCAGTACTTC; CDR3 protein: CASSEIDRAQGTQYF
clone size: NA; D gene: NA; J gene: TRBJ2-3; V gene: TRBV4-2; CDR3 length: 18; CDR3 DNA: TGTGCCAGCAGCCAAGCCCCAGGGGAGGTGGCAACGGCAGATACGCAGTATTTT; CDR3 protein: CASSQAPGEVATADTQYF
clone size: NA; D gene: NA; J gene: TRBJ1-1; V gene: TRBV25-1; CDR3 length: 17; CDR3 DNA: TGTGCCAGCAGTGACGCAGGTAGACGGGGGCGAGATACTGAAGCTTTCTTT; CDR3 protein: CASSDAGRRGRDTEAFF
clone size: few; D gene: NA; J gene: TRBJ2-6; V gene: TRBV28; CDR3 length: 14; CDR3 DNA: TGTGCCAGCAGTGAGGCGGCTGGGGCCAACGTCCTGACTTTC; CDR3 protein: CASSEAAGANVLTF
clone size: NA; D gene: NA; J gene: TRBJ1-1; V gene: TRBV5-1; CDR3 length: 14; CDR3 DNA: TGCGCCAGCAGCATGACTGGGGTGGGCACTGAAGCTTTCTTT; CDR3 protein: CASSMTGVGTEAFF
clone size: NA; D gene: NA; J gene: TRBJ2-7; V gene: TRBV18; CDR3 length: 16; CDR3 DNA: TGTGCCAGCTCGACCGAGGGACCGCGGAGCTCCTACGAGCAGTACTTC; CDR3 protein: CASSTEGPRSSYEQYF
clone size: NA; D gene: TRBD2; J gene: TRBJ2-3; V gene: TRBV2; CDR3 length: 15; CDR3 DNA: TGTGCCAGCACCCTCGGGGCGGGAGGGCGTGATACGCAGTATTTT; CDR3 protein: CASTLGAGGRDTQYF
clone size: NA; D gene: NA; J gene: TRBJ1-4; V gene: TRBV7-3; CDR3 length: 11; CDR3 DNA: TGTGCCAGCAGCACCCGGGAAAAACTGTTTTTT; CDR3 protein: CASSTREKLFF
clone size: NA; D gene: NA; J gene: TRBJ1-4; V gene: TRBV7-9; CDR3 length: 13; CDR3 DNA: TGTGCCAGCAGCTCACCTGCGGCGGGAAAACTGTTTTTT; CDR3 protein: CASSSPAAGKLFF
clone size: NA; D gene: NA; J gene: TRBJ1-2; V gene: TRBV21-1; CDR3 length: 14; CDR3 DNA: TGTGCCAGCAGCAAAGAGAGGGACAACTATGGCTACACCTTC; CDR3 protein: CASSKERDNYGYTF
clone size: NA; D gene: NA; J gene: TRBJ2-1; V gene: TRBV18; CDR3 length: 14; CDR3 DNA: TGTGCCAGCTCACCGGACCTTAGCAGGGTTGAGCAGTTCTTC; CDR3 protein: CASSPDLSRVEQFF
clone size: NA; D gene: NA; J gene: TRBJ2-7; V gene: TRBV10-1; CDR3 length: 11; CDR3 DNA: TGCGCCAGCAGTAACTCCTACGAGCAGTACTTC; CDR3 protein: CASSNSYEQYF
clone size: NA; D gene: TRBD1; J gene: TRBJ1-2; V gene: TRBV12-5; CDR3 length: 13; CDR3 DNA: TGTGCTAGTGGCTGGACAGGCGGGTATGGCTACACCTTC; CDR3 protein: CASGWTGGYGYTF